The T cell receptor (beta chain) described here comes from a study of response to subunit inactivated influenza vaccine. Notes on the study in general: New T cells are recruited in small numbers by each seasonal influenza vaccination, according to the authors' suggestion.

The CDR3 has 15 residues. Deletions cut 3 bases from V and 4 bases from J, with 15 bases between. Only a few counts were recorded for this clonotype. No antigen is known for it. Via MiXCR, TCRdb re-called the RT-PCR reads, giving one row per CDR3 protein. The data hold roughly 190,000 distinct CDR3 sequences, with approximately 12% observed a single time. This same sample was also taken into another study, of T cells expressing NK-cell markers. That report adds: Libraries used 5'RACE template switching adding universal primer site and UMIs. The authors derived TCR beta repertoires from sorted CD3+CD56+NKG2C+, CD3+CD56+NKG2C- and CD3+CD56-NKG2C+ T cells. One of eight sequenced donors was HCMV-seronegative; the other seven were seropositive. These same clonotypes (in a handful of donors) also led the CD3+CD56-NKG2C+ fraction.

The sequence derives from a man in his forties or fifties who received an inactivated influenza vaccine. The sequences come from CD8+ T cells sorted from PBMCs, collected 11 to 12 days after vaccination. The chain uses TRBV12-3 or TRBV12-4 and TRBJ1-1; no clear D. CDR3 nucleotides: TGTGCCAGCAGTTTGGGCAGGCCTTTTTTCACTGAAGCTTTCTTT. Its translation: CASSLGRPFFTEAFF.